The clone carrying this T cell receptor (beta chain) was observed a few times. The entry originates in a study of T-cell memory formation after mild COVID-19. Each CDR3 protein gets one entry after TCRdb re-called the 5' RACE reads with MiXCR. Of 140,000 to 150,000 distinct CDR3 sequences in the sample, about 23% were seen once. Per the germline V gene, CDR1 is SEHNR and CDR2 is FQNEAQ (reference sequence). This CDR3 spans 14 amino acids. Trimming removed 5 bases from V and 2 bases from J, with 11 bases in between. The receptor comes from an adult woman who had mild COVID-19 (a few samples of this study predate the infection). Cell type and time point are not known. Sequenced material: PBMCs or a T cell subset sorted from them (not recorded which). The chain uses TRBV7-9 and TRBJ2-3, with D uncertain. The CDR3 nucleotides read TGTGCCAGCAGCCTCGACGGCAACACAGATACGCAGTATTTT. Translation: CASSLDGNTDTQYF.